The rows below give T cell receptor beta chains drawn from one sample of a study of T cell changes during pregnancy in multiple sclerosis. Measured with immunoSEQ multiplex PCR; TCRdb has only the in-frame clones, and not every one. The sample includes 30,000 to 40,000 clones, 88% of them seen just once. Sequencing was performed on CD8+ T cells from peripheral blood mononuclear cells, taken in the third trimester of pregnancy. The receptors derive from a female donor with multiple sclerosis, enrolled in a pregnancy study. The CDR3 runs from the conserved cysteine through the conserved F or W. The D gene is left open where the match is weak. The size field is filled for only some rows; it gives once, few, many or a size class.

J gene | V gene | clone size | D gene | CDR3 protein | CDR3 DNA
TRBJ2-2 | TRBV2 | NA | NA | CASSGDILTGELFF | TGTGCCAGCAGTGGGGACATCCTTACCGGGGAGCTGTTTTTT
TRBJ2-3 | TRBV7-2 | NA | NA | CASSLAPGAADTQYF | TGTGCCAGCAGCTTAGCGCCGGGAGCGGCAGATACGCAGTATTTT
TRBJ1-2 | TRBV4-3 | NA | TRBD1 | CASSQGQGSSYGYTF | TGCGCCAGCAGCCAGGGACAGGGCTCCTCCTATGGCTACACCTTC
TRBJ2-5 | TRBV6-5 | few | NA | CASSPFGGAETQYF | TGTGCCAGCAGCCCATTCGGGGGAGCCGAGACCCAGTACTTC
TRBJ2-1 | TRBV7-9 | NA | NA | CASSPSGGDEQFF | TGTGCCAGCAGCCCTTCTGGAGGAGATGAGCAGTTCTTC
TRBJ1-2 | TRBV7-9 | once | TRBD1 | CASSPSPGQGAMDGYTF | TGTGCCAGCAGCCCCAGCCCCGGACAGGGGGCAATGGATGGCTACACCTTC
TRBJ2-7 | TRBV6-1 | NA | NA | CASTGYEQYF | TGTGCCAGCACGGGGTACGAGCAGTACTTC
TRBJ1-4 | TRBV30 | NA | NA | CAWSGFGMEEKLFF | TGTGCCTGGAGTGGCTTCGGTATGGAGGAAAAACTGTTTTTT
TRBJ1-1 | TRBV20-1 | NA | TRBD1 | CRQGMESEAFF | TGCAGACAGGGGATGGAGTCTGAAGCTTTCTTT
TRBJ2-3 | TRBV6-5 | NA | NA | CASSWEQGGVDTQYF | TGTGCCAGCAGCTGGGAACAGGGAGGGGTAGATACGCAGTATTTT
TRBJ1-1 | TRBV4-1 | few | NA | CASSQARLKNTEAFF | TGCGCCAGCAGCCAAGCGAGGCTCAAGAACACTGAAGCTTTCTTT
TRBJ2-7 | TRBV13 | NA | NA | CASSPRMAGPYEQYF | TGTGCCAGCAGCCCCCGTATGGCGGGACCCTACGAGCAGTACTTC
TRBJ1-5 | TRBV9 | NA | TRBD1 | CASSSTDRHQPQHF | TGTGCCAGCAGCTCTACGGACAGGCATCAGCCCCAGCATTTT
TRBJ2-7 | TRBV5-6 | once | TRBD1 | CASSFGTGTYEQYF | TGTGCCAGCAGCTTCGGGACAGGGACCTACGAGCAGTACTTC
TRBJ1-4 | TRBV6-5 | NA | TRBD1 | CASSYFTGGREKLFF | TGTGCCAGCAGTTACTTTACAGGGGGACGGGAAAAACTGTTTTTT
TRBJ1-2 | TRBV6-6 | NA | NA | CASRTALDYGYTF | TGTGCCAGCAGGACAGCTCTAGACTATGGCTACACCTTC
TRBJ1-1 | TRBV27 | NA | NA | CASSPRAGIGKAFF | TGTGCCAGCAGTCCCCGGGCCGGGATTGGAAAAGCTTTCTTT
TRBJ1-1 | TRBV14 | once | TRBD1 | CASSPWTGPMNTEAFF | TGTGCCAGCAGCCCTTGGACAGGGCCAATGAACACTGAAGCTTTCTTT
TRBJ2-2 | TRBV10-1 | NA | TRBD1 | CASSPTGAGELFF | TGCGCCAGCAGTCCGACAGGGGCCGGGGAGCTGTTTTTT
TRBJ2-3 | TRBV6-5 | NA | NA | CASSYSTAGITDTQYF | TGTGCCAGCAGTTACTCGACGGCGGGGATCACAGATACGCAGTATTTT
TRBJ2-3 | TRBV4-1 | NA | NA | CASSQVPGGTDTQYF | TGCGCCAGCAGCCAAGTCCCCGGAGGCACAGATACGCAGTATTTT
TRBJ2-3 | TRBV9 | NA | TRBD2 | CASSRLTSGGSTDTQYF | TGTGCCAGCAGCCGCCTGACTAGCGGGGGGAGCACAGATACGCAGTATTTT
TRBJ2-3 | TRBV4-3 | NA | NA | CASSQEGGAGDTQYF | TGCGCCAGCAGCCAAGAGGGGGGAGCAGGGGATACGCAGTATTTT